These 27 T cell receptor beta chains share one sample of origin, sequenced in a study of CXCR3-negative and CXCR3-positive naive CD8 T cells. Study-wide results and limits: TRB CDR3s were more hydrophobic in CXCR3-positive than in CXCR3-negative naive cells.

UMI-tagged TRB cDNA libraries were built via 5' RACE. With the 5' RACE reads reprocessed, TCRdb shows one record per CDR3 protein and no DNA. The sample totals tens of thousands of distinct CDR3 sequences. The antigens these receptors bind are not known. The sequencing sample was made of naive CXCR3+ CD8+ T cells from blood. Subset defined: CD45RO-CCR7+CD27+CD95- naive CD8+ T cells expressing CXCR3 (TNR3+). Receptors originate from a human donor in good health. Some clones in this sample may be carry-over from other donors' samples.

The genes are TRBV15 and TRBJ1-4. The germline gives CDR1 LNHNV, CDR2 YYDKDF (reference sequence). The CDR3 runs to 12 residues. The CDR3: CATSRFNEKLFF.

This chain uses TRBV24-1 with TRBJ2-5. CDR1 is KGHDR, CDR2 SFDVKD, per germline. The CDR3 loop spans 14 amino acids. The CDR3 sequence: CATSDLEDQETQYF.

The chain carries TRBV5-1 and TRBJ2-7; TCRdb lists TRBD2, though no DNA is available to test this call. Germline CDR1 SGHRS, CDR2 YFSETQ. The CDR3 totals 15 residues. CDR3 in amino acids: CASSLASLAGNEQYF.

V is TRBV28 and J is TRBJ2-1; the TCRdb call, TRBD1, lacks DNA for checking. The germline V gene has CDR1 MDHEN and CDR2 SYDVKM. CDR3 size: 17 residues. The CDR3 region is CASSLTPASAIINEQFF.

The chain is built from TRBV28 and TRBJ2-6; no DNA is available, so the TRBD1 call from TCRdb remains unchecked. Germline V gene sequence: CDR1 MDHEN, CDR2 SYDVKM. The CDR3 is 16 residues long. The CDR3 protein is CASVPTGGSGANVLTF.

The V and J genes are TRBV28 and TRBJ2-3; with no DNA, the TCRdb D assignment of TRBD2 cannot be verified. From germline, CDR1 is MDHEN and CDR2 SYDVKM. There are 19 residues in the CDR3. CDR3 protein: CASSFPPAGRLAARDTQYF.

The CDR3 reads CASTQTTRQETGTDTQYF. V usage is TRBV3-1 and J usage is TRBJ2-3; the D gene TCRdb calls, TRBD1, cannot be checked with no DNA. CDR3 length equals 18 residues. Germline assignment: CDR1 LGHDT and CDR2 YNNKEL (reference sequence).

The chain combines TRBV6-5 with TRBJ1-5; checking the TCRdb D call of TRBD1 is not possible without DNA. Germline CDR1 is MNHEY and CDR2 is SVGAGI. This CDR3 region has 16 residues. CDR3 sequence reads: CASSYSRQWADQPQHF.

The CDR3 sequence: CASSPPEGETQYF. The genes are TRBV23-1 and TRBJ2-5; checking the TCRdb D call of TRBD2 is not possible without DNA. TRBV23-1 carries the ORF label, with uncertain function. The CDR3 runs 13 residues.

The chain couples TRBV2 to TRBJ2-1. Germline CDR1 reads SNHLY; CDR2 reads FYNNEI. This CDR3 spans 12 amino acids. The CDR3 here is CASSGPDNEQFF.

V usage is TRBV5-6 and J usage is TRBJ2-1. Looked up from germline, CDR1 is SGHDT and CDR2 is YYEEEE. The CDR3 sequence is 15 residues long. CDR3 loop: CASSLELDAYNEQFF.

The chain links TRBV5-1 to TRBJ2-1; without DNA, the TCRdb call of TRBD2 cannot be checked. The length of the CDR3 is 16 residues. Germline V gene lookup returns CDR1 SGHRS and CDR2 YFSETQ. This chain's CDR3 is CASSRTSSGDYNEQFF.

The chain uses TRBV20-1 and TRBJ2-1. The CDR3 contains 14 residues. Germline CDR1 DFQATT, CDR2 SNEGSKA (reference sequence). The CDR3 loop reads CSARWIGFYNEQFF.

The chain combines TRBV7-9 with TRBJ2-3; TCRdb selects TRBD1, and the lack of DNA leaves this call unchecked. The germline CDR1 and CDR2 sequences are SEHNR and FQNEAQ (reference sequence). This CDR3 is built from 15 residues. The CDR3: CASSLSDSSTDTQYF.

The chain is built from TRBV28 and TRBJ2-5; TCRdb's D call, TRBD1, is unchecked because there is no DNA. The CDR3 has 13 residues. Germline assignment: CDR1 MDHEN and CDR2 SYDVKM. CDR3 amino acids: CASSFQGLKTQYF.

The chain employs TRBV20-1 and TRBJ1-5; TCRdb reports TRBD1, a call that lacks DNA to check it against. This CDR3 spans 14 amino acids. Germline lookup yields CDR1 DFQATT and CDR2 SNEGSKA (reference sequence). CDR3 sequence reads: CSASPDLGNQPQHF.

The genes are TRBV28 and TRBJ1-5; TCRdb lists TRBD1, though no DNA is available to test this call. CDR3 length: 14 residues. Germline values: CDR1 MDHEN, CDR2 SYDVKM. CDR3 loop: CASSPPGRNQPQHF.

The chain employs TRBV6-6 and TRBJ1-1; TCRdb calls TRBD1, which cannot be checked without DNA. From germline, CDR1 is MNHNY and CDR2 SVGAGI (reference sequence). The CDR3 runs to 14 residues. CDR3 region: CASILTELSAEAFF.

This chain uses TRBV3-1 with TRBJ2-1; TCRdb designates TRBD2, a call that cannot be tested without DNA. This CDR3 is built from 18 residues. CDR1 LGHDT and CDR2 YNNKEL come from the germline V gene (reference sequence). The CDR3 is CASSQKGVWTSGWDEQFF.

The chain employs TRBV11-2 and TRBJ2-7; as DNA is missing, the TRBD1 call by TCRdb cannot be tested. This CDR3 spans 15 amino acids. Per germline, CDR1 SGHAT and CDR2 FQNNGV. CDR3 sequence reads: CASSLGQGALYEQYF.

The CDR3 sequence: CASSLTGVNGYTF. The chain recombines TRBV7-6 with TRBJ1-2. CDR1 and CDR2 (germline): SGHVS, FNYEAQ. The CDR3 runs to 13 residues. The full variable domain, its missing parts supplied by reference TRBV7-6 and TRBJ1-2, is GAGVSQSPRYKVTKRGQDVALRCDPISGHVSLYWYRQALGQGPEFLTYFNYEAQQDKSGLPNDRFSAERPEGSISTLTIQRTEQRDSAMYRCASSLTGVNGYTFGSGTRLTVV.

The V gene is TRBV20-1, the J gene TRBJ2-5; TCRdb picks TRBD1, but there is no DNA to check that call. The CDR3 totals 14 residues. The V gene's germline CDR1 is DFQATT and CDR2 SNEGSKA (reference sequence). The CDR3: CSARGQAAEETQYF.

V gene TRBV6-1 combines with J gene TRBJ1-2. The CDR3 is 11 residues long. The germline V gene has CDR1 MNHNS and CDR2 SASEGT. The CDR3 loop is CASSELNGYTF.

This chain joins TRBV6-5 and TRBJ2-3; TCRdb proposes TRBD1, but this gene call is untestable without DNA. Germline CDR1 MNHEY, CDR2 SVGAGI. CDR3 size: 17 residues. The CDR3 sequence is CASSYGGDRDPTGTQYF.

V is TRBV28 and J is TRBJ2-7; the D gene TCRdb calls, TRBD1, cannot be checked with no DNA. Germline V gene lookup returns CDR1 MDHEN and CDR2 SYDVKM. This CDR3 spans 14 amino acids. The chain's CDR3 is CASSPGTDYYEQYF.

This rearrangement joins TRBV28 to TRBJ2-1; the D call from TCRdb, TRBD1, cannot be confirmed without DNA. The length of the CDR3 is 17 residues. Germline CDR1 is MDHEN and CDR2 is SYDVKM. The CDR3 spells CASSTQGAGEDYNEQFF.

The V gene is TRBV6-2 or TRBV6-3, the J gene TRBJ2-3; the TCRdb D gene call, TRBD2, has no DNA to confirm it. Germline V CDR1 and CDR2: MNHEY, SVGEGT. This CDR3 contains 17 residues. CDR3 in amino acids: CASSQPPTSGRTDTQYF.